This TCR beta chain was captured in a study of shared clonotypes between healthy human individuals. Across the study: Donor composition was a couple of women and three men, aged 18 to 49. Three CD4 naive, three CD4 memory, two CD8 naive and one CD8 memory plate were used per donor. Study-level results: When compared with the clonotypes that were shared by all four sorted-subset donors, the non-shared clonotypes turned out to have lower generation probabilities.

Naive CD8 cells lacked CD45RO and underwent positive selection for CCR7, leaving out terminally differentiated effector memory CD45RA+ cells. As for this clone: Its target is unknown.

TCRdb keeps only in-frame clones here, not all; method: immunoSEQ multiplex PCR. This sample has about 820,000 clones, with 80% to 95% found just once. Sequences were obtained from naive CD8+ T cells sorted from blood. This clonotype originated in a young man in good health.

The CDR3 protein is CASSGTLSQPQHF. The CDR3 DNA reads as TGTGCCAGCAGCGGGACTTTGAGCCAGCCCCAGCATTTT. This chain joins TRBV6-5 and TRBJ1-5, with D possibly TRBD1 on 5 matching bases. This CDR3 region has 13 residues. Between the trimmed V and J ends, which lost 6 bases and 7 bases, there was a span of 13 bases. Germline V gene data show CDR1 as MNHEY and CDR2 as SVGAGI.